The present TCR beta chain was sequenced within a study of PD-1 blockade in classical Hodgkin lymphoma. Comments on this clone: Its antigen remains unidentified.

Overall study findings and caveats: A significant rise in TCR diversity by C4D1 was seen for CD4+ but not CD8+ cells. Healthy donors reportedly exceeded newly diagnosed patients in baseline TCR diversity. It was among complete responders that baseline diversity resembled that of newly diagnosed patients. Patients with an early start, nivolumab under 1 year after ASCT, were excluded.

TCRdb keeps only in-frame clones here, not all; method: immunoSEQ multiplex PCR. The sample includes about 27,000 clones, over 60% seen only once; the top ten take around 2.3%. Germline V gene sequence: CDR1 MNHNY, CDR2 SVGAGI (reference sequence). The V and J ends lost 0 bases and 8 bases respectively, with 16 bases between them. The CDR3 totals 15 residues. All patients experienced relapse after autologous stem cell transplantation, and brentuximab vedotin exposure was variable. Purification of CD4+ T cells from thawed PBMCs was performed via magnetic negative selection. The receptor comes from a human donor with classical Hodgkin lymphoma. This specimen was CD4+ T cells from blood, taken at baseline. The rearrangement links TRBV6-6 to TRBJ1-2; D is undetermined. CDR3 residues: CASSYSGDPPWGYTF. Written as DNA, the CDR3 is TGTGCCAGCAGTTACTCTGGTGACCCTCCCTGGGGCTACACCTTC.